The present TCR beta chain was sequenced within a study of T cell repertoires in aging, cancer and after chemotherapy. The wider study: Donors were grouped into six age bands spanning 30 or younger through 70 or older. Regarding the study as a whole: Age-matched healthy donors had significantly more diverse, less clonal blood TCR repertoires than untreated cancer patients. Immunological memory after chemotherapy cannot be judged from the repertoire data.

CDR1 is SGHRS, CDR2 YFSETQ, per germline. This CDR3 comprises 16 residues. The junction had 8 bases not matched to a gene; V was cut back by 0 bases and J by 4 bases. TRB rearrangements spanning V, D and J were amplified using mixed TRB-A/B primers. Each CDR3 protein gets one entry after TCRdb re-called the multiplex PCR reads with MiXCR. The profile shows approximately 6,100 distinct CDR3 sequences, around 21% of them singletons. In the case of this clonotype: What it recognizes is unknown.

Amplification of TCR beta used genomic DNA extracted from peripheral blood. The chain uses TRBV5-1 and TRBJ2-5, with 8 nucleotides matching TRBD2. The clonotype comes from a human donor in good health. The sequenced sample was blood. The CDR3 spells CASSLAGGLAGETQYF. DNA of the CDR3: TGCGCCAGCAGCTTGGCCGGGGGGCTAGCGGGAGAGACCCAGTACTTC. Together with reference TRBV5-1 and TRBJ2-5, the CDR3 gives the full variable domain: KAGVTQTPRYLIKTRGQQVTLSCSPISGHRSVSWYQQTPGQGLQFLFEYFSETQRNKGNFPGRFSGRQFSNSRSEMNVSTLELGDSALYLCASSLAGGLAGETQYFGPGTRLLVL.